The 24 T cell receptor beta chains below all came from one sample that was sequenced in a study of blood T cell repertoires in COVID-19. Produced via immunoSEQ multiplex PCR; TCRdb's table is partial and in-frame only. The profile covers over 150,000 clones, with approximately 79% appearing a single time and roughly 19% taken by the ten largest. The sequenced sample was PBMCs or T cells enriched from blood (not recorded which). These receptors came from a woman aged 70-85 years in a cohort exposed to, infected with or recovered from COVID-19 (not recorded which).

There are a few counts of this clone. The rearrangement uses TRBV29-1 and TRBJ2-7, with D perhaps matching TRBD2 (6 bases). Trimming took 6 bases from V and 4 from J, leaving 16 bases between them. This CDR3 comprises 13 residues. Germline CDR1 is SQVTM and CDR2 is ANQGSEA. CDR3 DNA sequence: TGCAGCGTGGGGGGTCCTCGGCCGTACGAGCAGTACTTC. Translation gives CSVGGPRPYEQYF.

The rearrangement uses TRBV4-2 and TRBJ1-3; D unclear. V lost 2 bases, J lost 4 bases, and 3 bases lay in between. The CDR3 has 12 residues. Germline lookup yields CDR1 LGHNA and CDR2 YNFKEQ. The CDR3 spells CASSQQGNTIYF. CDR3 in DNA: TGTGCCAGCAGCCAACAAGGAAACACCATATATTTT.

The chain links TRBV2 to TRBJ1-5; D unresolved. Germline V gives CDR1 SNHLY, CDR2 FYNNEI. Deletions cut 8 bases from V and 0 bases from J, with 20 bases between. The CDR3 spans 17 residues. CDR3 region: CASREGPRTFSNQPQHF. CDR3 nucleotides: TGTGCCAGCCGGGAGGGTCCCAGGACCTTTAGCAATCAGCCCCAGCATTTT.

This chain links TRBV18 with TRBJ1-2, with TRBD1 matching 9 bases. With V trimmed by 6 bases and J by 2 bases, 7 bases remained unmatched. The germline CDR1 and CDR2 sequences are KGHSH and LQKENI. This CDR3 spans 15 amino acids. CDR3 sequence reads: CASSSIDRGNYGYTF. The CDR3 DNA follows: TGTGCCAGCTCCTCAATCGACAGGGGGAACTATGGCTACACCTTC.

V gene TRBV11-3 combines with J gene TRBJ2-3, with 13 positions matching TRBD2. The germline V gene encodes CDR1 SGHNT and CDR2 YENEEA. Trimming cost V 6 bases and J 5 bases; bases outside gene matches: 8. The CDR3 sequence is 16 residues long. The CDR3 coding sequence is TGTGCCAGCAGTAAAGGACTAGCGGGAGAGCGAGATACGCAGTATTTT. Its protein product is CASSKGLAGERDTQYF.

CDR3 sequence: CASSSDWRGEQYF. In DNA, the CDR3 is TGTGCCAGCAGCTCCGACTGGAGGGGCGAGCAGTACTTC. The chain is built from TRBV11-1 and TRBJ2-7; a possible D gene is TRBD2 (6 bases). Germline V CDR1 and CDR2: SGHAT, FQDESV (reference sequence). CDR3 size: 13 residues. Between the trimmed V and J ends, which lost 4 bases and 6 bases, there was a span of 13 bases.

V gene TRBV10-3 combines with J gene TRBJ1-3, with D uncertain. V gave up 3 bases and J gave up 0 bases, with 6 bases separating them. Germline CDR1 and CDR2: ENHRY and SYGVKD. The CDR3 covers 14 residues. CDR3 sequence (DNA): TGTGCCATCAGTGAAAACTTCTCTGGAAACACCATATATTTT. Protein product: CAISENFSGNTIYF.

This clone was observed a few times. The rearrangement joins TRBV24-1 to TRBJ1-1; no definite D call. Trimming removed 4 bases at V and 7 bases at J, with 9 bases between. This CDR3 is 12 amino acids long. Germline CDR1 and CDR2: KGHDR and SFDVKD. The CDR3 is CATSDRQGEAFF. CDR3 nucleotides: TGTGCCACCAGTGACAGACAAGGTGAAGCTTTCTTT.

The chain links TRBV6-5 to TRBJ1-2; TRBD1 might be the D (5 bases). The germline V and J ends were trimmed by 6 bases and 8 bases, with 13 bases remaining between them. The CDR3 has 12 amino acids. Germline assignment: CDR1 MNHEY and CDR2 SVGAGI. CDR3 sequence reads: CASSYRGGGYTF. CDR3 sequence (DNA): TGTGCCAGCAGCTACCGGGGGGGAGGCTACACCTTC.

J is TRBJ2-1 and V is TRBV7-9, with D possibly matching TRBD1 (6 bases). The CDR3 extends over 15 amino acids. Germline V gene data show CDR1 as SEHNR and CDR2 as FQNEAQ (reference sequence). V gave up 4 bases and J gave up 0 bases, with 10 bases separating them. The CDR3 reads CASSSGASSYNEQFF. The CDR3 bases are TGTGCCAGCAGCTCAGGGGCTAGCTCCTACAATGAGCAGTTCTTC.

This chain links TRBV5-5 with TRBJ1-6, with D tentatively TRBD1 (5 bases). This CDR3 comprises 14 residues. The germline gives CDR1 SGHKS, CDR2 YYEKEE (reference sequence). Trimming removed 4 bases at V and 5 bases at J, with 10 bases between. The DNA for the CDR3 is TGTGCCAGCAGCGGGGCCCAGAATAATTCACCCCTCCACTTT. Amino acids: CASSGAQNNSPLHF.

This CDR3 reads CASRYGTLDRSYEQYF. For the CDR3, the DNA is TGTGCCAGCAGGTATGGGACACTAGATAGGTCCTACGAGCAGTACTTC. V gene TRBV28 combines with J gene TRBJ2-7; a possible D gene is TRBD1 (6 bases). Germline V gene data show CDR1 as MDHEN and CDR2 as SYDVKM. The CDR3 has 16 residues. Trimming removed 6 bases at V and 1 base at J, with 19 bases between.

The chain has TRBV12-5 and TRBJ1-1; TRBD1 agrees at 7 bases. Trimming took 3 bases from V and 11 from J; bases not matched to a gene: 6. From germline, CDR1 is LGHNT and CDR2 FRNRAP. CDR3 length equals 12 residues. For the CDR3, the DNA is TGTGCTAGTGGTTTTCCCAGGGGGAAGGCTTTCTTT. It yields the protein CASGFPRGKAFF.

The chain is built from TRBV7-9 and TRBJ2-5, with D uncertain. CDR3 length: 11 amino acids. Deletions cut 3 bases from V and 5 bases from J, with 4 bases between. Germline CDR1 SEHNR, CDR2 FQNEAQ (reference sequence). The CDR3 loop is CASSFRETQYF. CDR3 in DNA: TGTGCCAGCAGCTTCAGGGAGACCCAGTACTTC.

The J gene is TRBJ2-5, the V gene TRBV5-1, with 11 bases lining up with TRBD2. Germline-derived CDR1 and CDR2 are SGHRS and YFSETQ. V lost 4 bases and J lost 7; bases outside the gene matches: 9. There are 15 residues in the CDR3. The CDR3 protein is CASSASSGRLVTQYF. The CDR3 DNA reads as TGCGCCAGCAGCGCATCTAGCGGGAGGTTGGTGACCCAGTACTTC. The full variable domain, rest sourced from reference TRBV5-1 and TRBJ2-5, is KAGVTQTPRYLIKTRGQQVTLSCSPISGHRSVSWYQQTPGQGLQFLFEYFSETQRNKGNFPGRFSGRQFSNSRSEMNVSTLELGDSALYLCASSASSGRLVTQYFGPGTRLLVL.

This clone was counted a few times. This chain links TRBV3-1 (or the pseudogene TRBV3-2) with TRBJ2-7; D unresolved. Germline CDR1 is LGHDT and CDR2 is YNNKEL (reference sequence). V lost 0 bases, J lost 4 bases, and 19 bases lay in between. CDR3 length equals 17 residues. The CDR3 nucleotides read TGTGCCAGCAGCCAAGAATTAGCTGCGTGGGTGGTGTACGAGCAGTACTTC. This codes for CASSQELAAWVVYEQYF.

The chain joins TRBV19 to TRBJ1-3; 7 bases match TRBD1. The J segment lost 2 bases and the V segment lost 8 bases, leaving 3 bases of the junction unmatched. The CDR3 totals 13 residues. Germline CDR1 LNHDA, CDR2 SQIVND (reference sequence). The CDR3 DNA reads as TGTGCCAGTGCCACAGGGGCTGGAAACACCATATATTTT. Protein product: CASATGAGNTIYF.

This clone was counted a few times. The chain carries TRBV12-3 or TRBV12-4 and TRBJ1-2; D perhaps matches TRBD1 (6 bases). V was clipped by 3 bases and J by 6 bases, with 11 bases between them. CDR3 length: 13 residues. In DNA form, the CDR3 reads TGTGCCAGCAGTTTTGGTCAGGGGCATGGCTACACCTTC. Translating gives CASSFGQGHGYTF.

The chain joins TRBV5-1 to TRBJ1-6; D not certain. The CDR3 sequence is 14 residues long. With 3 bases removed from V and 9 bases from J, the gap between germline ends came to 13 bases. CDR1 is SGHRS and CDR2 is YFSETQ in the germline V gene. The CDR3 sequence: CASSSGSNPSPLHF. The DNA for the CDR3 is TGCGCCAGCAGCTCCGGTTCTAACCCTTCACCCCTCCACTTT.

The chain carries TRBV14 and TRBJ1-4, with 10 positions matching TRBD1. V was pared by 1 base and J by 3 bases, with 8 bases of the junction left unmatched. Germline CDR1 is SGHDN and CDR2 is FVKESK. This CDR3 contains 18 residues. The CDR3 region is CASSQANGDRGPNEKLFF. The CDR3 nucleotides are TGTGCCAGCAGCCAAGCTAACGGGGACAGGGGACCTAATGAAAAACTGTTTTTT.

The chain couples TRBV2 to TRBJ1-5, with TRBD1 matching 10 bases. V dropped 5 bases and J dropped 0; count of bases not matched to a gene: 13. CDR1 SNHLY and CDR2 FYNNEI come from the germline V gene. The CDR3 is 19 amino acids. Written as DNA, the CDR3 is TGTGCCAGCAGTTCAACGGGACAGGGGATGTGGAATAGCAATCAGCCCCAGCATTTT. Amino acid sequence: CASSSTGQGMWNSNQPQHF.

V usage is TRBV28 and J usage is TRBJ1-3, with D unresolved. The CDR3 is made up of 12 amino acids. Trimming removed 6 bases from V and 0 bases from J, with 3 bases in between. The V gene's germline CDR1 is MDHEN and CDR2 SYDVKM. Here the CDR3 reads CASSVSGNTIYF. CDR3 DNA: TGTGCCAGCAGCGTCTCTGGAAACACCATATATTTT.

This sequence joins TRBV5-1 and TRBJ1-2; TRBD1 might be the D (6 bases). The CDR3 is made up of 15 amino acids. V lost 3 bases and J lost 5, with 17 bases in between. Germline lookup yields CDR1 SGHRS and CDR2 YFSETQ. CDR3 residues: CASSSAGTPIYGYTF. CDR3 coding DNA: TGCGCCAGCAGCTCCGCCGGGACACCAATTTATGGCTACACCTTC.

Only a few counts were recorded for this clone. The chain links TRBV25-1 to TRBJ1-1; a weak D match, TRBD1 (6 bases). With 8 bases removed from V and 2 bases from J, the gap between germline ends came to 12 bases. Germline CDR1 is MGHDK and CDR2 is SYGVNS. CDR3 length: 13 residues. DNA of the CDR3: TGTGCCAGCGTTAACAGGGCAAACACTGAAGCTTTCTTT. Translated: CASVNRANTEAFF.